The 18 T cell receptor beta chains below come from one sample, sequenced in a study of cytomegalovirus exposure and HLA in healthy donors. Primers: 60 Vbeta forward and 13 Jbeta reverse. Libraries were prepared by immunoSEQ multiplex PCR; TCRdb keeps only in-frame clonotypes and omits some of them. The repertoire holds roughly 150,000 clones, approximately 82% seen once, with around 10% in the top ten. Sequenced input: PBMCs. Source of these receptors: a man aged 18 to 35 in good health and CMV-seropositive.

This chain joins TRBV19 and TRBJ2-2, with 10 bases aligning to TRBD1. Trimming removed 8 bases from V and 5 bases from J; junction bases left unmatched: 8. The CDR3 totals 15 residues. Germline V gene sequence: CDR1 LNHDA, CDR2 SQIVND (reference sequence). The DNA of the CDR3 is TGTGCCAGTGCCATGGGGACAGGGGATACCGGGGAGCTGTTTTTT. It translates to CASAMGTGDTGELFF.

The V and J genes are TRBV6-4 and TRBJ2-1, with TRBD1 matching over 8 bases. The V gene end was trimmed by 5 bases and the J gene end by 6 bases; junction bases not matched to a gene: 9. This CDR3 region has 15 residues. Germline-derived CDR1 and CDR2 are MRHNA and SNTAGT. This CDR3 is CASSLRDRRSNEQFF. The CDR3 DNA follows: TGTGCCAGCAGTCTCCGGGACAGGCGATCCAATGAGCAGTTCTTC.

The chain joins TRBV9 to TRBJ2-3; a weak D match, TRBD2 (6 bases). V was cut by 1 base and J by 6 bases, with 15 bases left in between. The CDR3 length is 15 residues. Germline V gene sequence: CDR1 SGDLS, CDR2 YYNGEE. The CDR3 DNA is TGTGCCAGCAGCGTATTGACTAGGTCGGTCGATACGCAGTATTTT. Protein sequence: CASSVLTRSVDTQYF. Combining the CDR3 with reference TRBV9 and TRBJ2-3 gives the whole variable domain DSGVTQTPKHLITATGQRVTLRCSPRSGDLSVYWYQQSLDQGLQFLIQYYNGEERAKGNILERFSAQQFPDLHSELNLSSLELGDSALYFCASSVLTRSVDTQYFGPGTRLTVL.

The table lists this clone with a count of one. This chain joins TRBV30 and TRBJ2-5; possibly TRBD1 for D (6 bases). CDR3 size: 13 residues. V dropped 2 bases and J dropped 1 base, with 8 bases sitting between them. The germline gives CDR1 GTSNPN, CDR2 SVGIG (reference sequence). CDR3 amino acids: CAWSLDSQETQYF. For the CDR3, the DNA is TGTGCCTGGAGTTTGGACAGCCAAGAGACCCAGTACTTC.

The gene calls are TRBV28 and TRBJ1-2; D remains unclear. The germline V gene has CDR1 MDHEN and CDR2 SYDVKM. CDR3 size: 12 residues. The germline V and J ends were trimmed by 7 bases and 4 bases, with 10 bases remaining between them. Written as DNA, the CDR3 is TGTGCCAGCACGCGGGATATCTATGGCTACACCTTC. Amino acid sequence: CASTRDIYGYTF.

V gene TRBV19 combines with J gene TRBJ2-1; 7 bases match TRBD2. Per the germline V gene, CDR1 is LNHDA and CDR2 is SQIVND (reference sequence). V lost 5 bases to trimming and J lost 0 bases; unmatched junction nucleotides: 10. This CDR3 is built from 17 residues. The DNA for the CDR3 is TGTGCCAGTAGTCCCGGGACTATATTGCCCTCCTACAATGAGCAGTTCTTC. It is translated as CASSPGTILPSYNEQFF.

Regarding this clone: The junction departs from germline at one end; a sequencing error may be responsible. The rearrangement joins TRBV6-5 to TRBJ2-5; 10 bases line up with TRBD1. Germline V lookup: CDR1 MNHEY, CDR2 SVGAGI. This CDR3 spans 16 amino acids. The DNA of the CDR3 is TGTGCCAGCAGTTCCCGAGGGGACAGGGGCCAAGGGACCCAGTACTTC. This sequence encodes CASSSRGDRGQGTQYF.

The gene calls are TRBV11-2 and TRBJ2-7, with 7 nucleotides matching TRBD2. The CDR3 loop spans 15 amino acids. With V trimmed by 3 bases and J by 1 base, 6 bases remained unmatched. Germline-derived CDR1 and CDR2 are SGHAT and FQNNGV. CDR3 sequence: CASSFVAGVSYEQYF. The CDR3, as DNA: TGTGCCAGCAGCTTCGTCGCGGGAGTTTCCTACGAGCAGTACTTC.

In DNA, the CDR3 is TGCAGCGTTGAGGACCAGGGGCAGCCCCAGCATTTT. It translates to CSVEDQGQPQHF. The rearrangement uses TRBV29-1 and TRBJ1-5; D might be TRBD1 (6 bases). The CDR3 contains 12 residues. Germline values: CDR1 SQVTM, CDR2 ANQGSEA. The germline V and J ends were trimmed by 3 bases and 7 bases, with 10 bases remaining between them. Based on the CDR3 plus reference TRBV29-1 and TRBJ1-5, the full variable domain is SAVISQKPSRDICQRGTSLTIQCQVDSQVTMMFWYRQQPGQSLTLIATANQGSEATYESGFVIDKFPISRPNLTFSTLTVSNMSPEDSSIYLCSVEDQGQPQHFGDGTRLSIL.

Here the CDR3 reads CASSLGGDYNEQFF. Here the CDR3 DNA reads TGTGCCAGCAGCTTGGGGGGGGATTACAATGAGCAGTTCTTC. The chain uses TRBV11-2 and TRBJ2-1; 7 nucleotides agree with TRBD2. The V gene end was trimmed by 3 bases and the J gene end by 4 bases; junction bases not matched to a gene: 3. The germline V gene encodes CDR1 SGHAT and CDR2 FQNNGV. The CDR3 is 14 residues long.

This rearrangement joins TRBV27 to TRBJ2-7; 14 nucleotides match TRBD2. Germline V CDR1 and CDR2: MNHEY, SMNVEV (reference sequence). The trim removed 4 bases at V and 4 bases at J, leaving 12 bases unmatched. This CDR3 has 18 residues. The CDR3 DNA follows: TGTGCCAGCAGTTCGATCCGGCCGGGACTAGCGGGAGATTACGAGCAGTACTTC. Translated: CASSSIRPGLAGDYEQYF.

The CDR3, as DNA: TGTGCCTGGAGTGCGGGAGGGAGATACGAGCAGTACTTC. Translated, it gives CAWSAGGRYEQYF. V gene TRBV30 combines with J gene TRBJ2-7; TRBD2 agrees at 8 bases. CDR3 length: 13 residues. The germline V gene has CDR1 GTSNPN and CDR2 SVGIG (reference sequence). J gave up 4 bases and V 1 base, and 3 bases lay outside the gene matches.

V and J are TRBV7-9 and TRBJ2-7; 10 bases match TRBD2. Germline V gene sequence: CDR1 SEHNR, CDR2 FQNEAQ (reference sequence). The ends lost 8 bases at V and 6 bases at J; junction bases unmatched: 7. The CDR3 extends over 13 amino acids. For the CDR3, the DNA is TGTGCCAGCGGCGAGCTAGCGGGAGCCGAGCAGTACTTC. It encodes CASGELAGAEQYF. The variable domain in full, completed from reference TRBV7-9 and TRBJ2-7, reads DTGVSQNPRHKITKRGQNVTFRCDPISEHNRLYWYRQTLGQGPEFLTYFQNEAQLEKSRLLSDRFSAERPKGSFSTLEIQRTEQGDSAMYLCASGELAGAEQYFGPGTRLTVT.

The CDR3 DNA reads TGTGCCAGTAGACGCGGGGCCGCCTCCTACGAGCAGTACTTC. Protein: CASRRGAASYEQYF. This chain uses TRBV19 with TRBJ2-7, with a weak D call TRBD2 (6 bases). CDR1 and CDR2 (germline): LNHDA, SQIVND (reference sequence). The V end lost 6 bases, the J end lost 0 bases, and 12 bases lay between the germline ends. The CDR3 contains 14 residues.

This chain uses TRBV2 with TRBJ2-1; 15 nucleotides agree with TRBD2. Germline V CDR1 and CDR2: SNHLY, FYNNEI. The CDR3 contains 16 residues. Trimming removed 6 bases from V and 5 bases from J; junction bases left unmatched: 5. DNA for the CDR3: TGTGCCAGCAGACCCCGGACTAGCGGGAGGGACAATGAGCAGTTCTTC. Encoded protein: CASRPRTSGRDNEQFF.

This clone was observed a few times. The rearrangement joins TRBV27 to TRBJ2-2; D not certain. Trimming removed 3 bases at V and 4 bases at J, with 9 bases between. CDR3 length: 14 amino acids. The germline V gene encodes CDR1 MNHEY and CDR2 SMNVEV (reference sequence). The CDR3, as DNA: TGTGCCAGCAGTTTCTCTCTGGCCACCGGGGAGCTGTTTTTT. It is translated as CASSFSLATGELFF.

The CDR3 DNA follows: TGCAGCGTTCGTGGGGGGTCAAATGAGCAGTTCTTC. This sequence encodes CSVRGGSNEQFF. The chain combines TRBV29-1 with TRBJ2-1, with D perhaps matching TRBD2 (6 bases). CDR1 is SQVTM, CDR2 ANQGSEA, per germline. The V end lost 5 bases, the J end lost 7 bases, and 12 bases lay between the germline ends. The CDR3 covers 12 residues.

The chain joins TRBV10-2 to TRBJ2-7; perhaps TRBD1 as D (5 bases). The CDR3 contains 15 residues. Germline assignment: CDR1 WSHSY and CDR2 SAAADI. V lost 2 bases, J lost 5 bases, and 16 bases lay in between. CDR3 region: CASSERSQGFHEQYF. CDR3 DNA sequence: TGCGCCAGCAGTGAGCGGTCGCAGGGTTTTCACGAGCAGTACTTC.